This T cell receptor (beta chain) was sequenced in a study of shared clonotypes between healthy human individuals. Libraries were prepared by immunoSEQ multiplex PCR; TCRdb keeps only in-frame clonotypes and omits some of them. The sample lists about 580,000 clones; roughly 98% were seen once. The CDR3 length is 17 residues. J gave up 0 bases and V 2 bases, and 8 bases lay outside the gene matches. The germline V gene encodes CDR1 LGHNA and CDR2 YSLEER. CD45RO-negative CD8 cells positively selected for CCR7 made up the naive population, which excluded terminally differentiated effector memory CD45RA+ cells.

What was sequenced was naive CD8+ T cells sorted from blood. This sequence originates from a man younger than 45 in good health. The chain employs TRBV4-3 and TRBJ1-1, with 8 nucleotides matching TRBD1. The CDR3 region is CASSQIHRDRMNTEAFF. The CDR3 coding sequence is TGCGCCAGCAGCCAAATACACCGGGACAGGATGAACACTGAAGCTTTCTTT.